These 23 T cell receptor beta chains share one sample of origin, sequenced in a study of T cells in Graves' hyperthyroidism and ophthalmopathy. Amplification targeted TCR beta CDR3 regions from RNA transcripts. Researchers ran a first-round RT-PCR on the TCR CDR3 using the HTBI primer set. A single record per CDR3 protein comes from TCRdb applying MiXCR to the multiplex PCR reads. The sample holds 600,000 to 700,000 distinct CDR3 sequences, about 15% seen once. Sequenced sample: blood. Source of these receptors: a woman between 35 and 50 years old with Graves' ophthalmopathy.

This clonotype showed up many times. The V and J genes are TRBV6-1 and TRBJ1-2; TRBD1 agrees at 8 bases. There are 13 residues in the CDR3. Germline lookup yields CDR1 MNHNS and CDR2 SASEGT. V gave up 6 bases and J gave up 7 bases; unmatched junction bases: 7. In DNA form, the CDR3 reads TGTGCCAGCAGCCAGGGGGCGCGGCTTGGCTACACCTTC. This gives the protein CASSQGARLGYTF.

This clonotype was counted many times. This sequence joins TRBV29-1 and TRBJ1-2; 8 bases match TRBD1. V shed 4 bases, J shed 2 bases, and the junction held 3 bases outside the gene matches. Germline V lookup: CDR1 SQVTM, CDR2 ANQGSEA. The CDR3 has 13 residues. DNA for the CDR3: TGCAGCGTTGGGACAGGGACGAACTATGGCTACACCTTC. It translates to CSVGTGTNYGYTF.

The sample holds many counts of this clonotype. The chain combines TRBV10-3 with TRBJ2-5; 11 nucleotides align to TRBD2. Germline trimming cut 0 bases from V and 1 base from J; bases unmatched to any gene: 4. This CDR3 is built from 17 residues. Germline V lookup: CDR1 ENHRY, CDR2 SYGVKD. The CDR3: CAISESRGTSGQETQYF. CDR3 nucleotide sequence: TGTGCCATCAGTGAGTCGAGAGGGACTAGCGGCCAAGAGACCCAGTACTTC.

This clonotype was counted between two and nine times. Since the CDR3 does not end with the conserved phenylalanine or tryptophan, this likely comes from a read error. This sequence joins TRBV11-2 and TRBJ1-1, with D perhaps matching TRBD1 (6 bases). With 3 bases removed from V and 1 base from J, the gap between germline ends came to 12 bases. The CDR3 runs to 15 residues. Germline CDR1 reads SGHAT; CDR2 reads FQNNGV. In DNA form, the CDR3 reads TGTGCCAGCAGCTTCCAGGGACAACCGAACACTGAAGCTTTCATT. This codes for CASSFQGQPNTEAFI.

This clonotype was recorded many times. The gene calls are TRBV20-1 and TRBJ2-5; 8 nucleotides agree with TRBD1. Germline V gene lookup returns CDR1 DFQATT and CDR2 SNEGSKA (reference sequence). The V and J ends lost 5 bases and 3 bases, in that order; junction bases with no gene match: 8. The CDR3 is 14 residues long. CDR3 loop: CSAPLDREKETQYF. The CDR3 nucleotides read TGCAGTGCTCCACTGGACAGGGAAAAAGAGACCCAGTACTTC.

This clonotype was recorded many times. CDR3 sequence (DNA): TGTGCCAGCAGTTCACACCTCACCCACACTGAAGCTTTCTTT. This encodes CASSSHLTHTEAFF. The chain is built from TRBV28 and TRBJ1-1; D gene uncertain. CDR1 and CDR2 from the germline V gene are MDHEN and SYDVKM. This CDR3 is 14 amino acids long. V was trimmed by 4 bases and J by 3 bases, leaving 12 bases between them. The full variable domain, rest sourced from reference TRBV28 and TRBJ1-1, is DVKVTQSSRYLVKRTGEKVFLECVQDMDHENMFWYRQDPGLGLRLIYFSYDVKMKEKGDIPEGYSVSREKKERFSLILESASTNQTSMYLCASSSHLTHTEAFFGQGTRLTVV.

This clonotype was observed many times. The chain joins TRBV7-9 to TRBJ1-1, with 8 bases that match TRBD1. V was pared by 0 bases and J by 4 bases, with 4 bases of the junction left unmatched. The CDR3 contains 15 residues. Per germline, CDR1 SEHNR and CDR2 FQNEAQ (reference sequence). The CDR3 spells CASSLAQGASTEAFF. DNA for the CDR3: TGTGCCAGCAGCTTAGCGCAGGGGGCGAGCACTGAAGCTTTCTTT.

This clonotype was counted many times. This rearrangement joins TRBV20-1 to TRBJ1-5, with TRBD1 matching 9 bases. V lost 4 bases to trimming and J lost 4 bases; unmatched junction nucleotides: 11. CDR1 and CDR2 from the germline V gene are DFQATT and SNEGSKA (reference sequence). The CDR3 runs to 16 residues. The CDR3 DNA is TGCAGTGCTACGACCCTCGGGACAGGGTTAAATCAGCCCCAGCATTTT. It codes for CSATTLGTGLNQPQHF.

Many counts were recorded for this clonotype. This CDR3 reads CASSRQGGEAFF. The DNA of the CDR3 is TGTGCCAGCAGTCGACAGGGAGGGGAAGCTTTCTTT. The chain has TRBV28 and TRBJ1-1; 7 bases are shared with TRBD1. Unmatched junction bases numbered 5, after V lost 5 bases and J lost 8 bases. This CDR3 comprises 12 residues. Germline loops: CDR1 MDHEN, CDR2 SYDVKM.

The DNA for the CDR3 is TGTGCCAGCAGCTTTCAGACTAGCGGGAGAGGGGAAGAGACCCAGTACTTC. Its translation: CASSFQTSGRGEETQYF. This rearrangement joins TRBV11-3 to TRBJ2-5; TRBD2 agrees at 12 bases. The V segment lost 3 bases and the J segment 3 bases; nucleotides outside the gene matches: 8. The CDR3 contains 17 residues. Germline values: CDR1 SGHNT, CDR2 YENEEA.

The gene calls are TRBV28 and TRBJ1-5; D is uncertain. The CDR3 is made up of 13 amino acids. Germline V gene sequence: CDR1 MDHEN, CDR2 SYDVKM. With 10 bases removed from V and 8 bases from J, the gap between germline ends came to 18 bases. The CDR3 DNA is TGTGCCAACAGACGCTCAGGTAGCGAGCCCCAGCATTTT. Translation gives CANRRSGSEPQHF. Full variable domain (rest looked up from reference TRBV28 and TRBJ1-5): DVKVTQSSRYLVKRTGEKVFLECVQDMDHENMFWYRQDPGLGLRLIYFSYDVKMKEKGDIPEGYSVSREKKERFSLILESASTNQTSMYLCANRRSGSEPQHFGDGTRLSIL.

This clonotype was counted ten times or more. This chain links TRBV28 with TRBJ2-7, with a weak D call TRBD2 (6 bases). Germline loops: CDR1 MDHEN, CDR2 SYDVKM. The V and J ends lost 7 bases and 3 bases respectively, with 7 bases between them. The CDR3 has 11 amino acids. This chain's CDR3 is CASMGLYEQYF. CDR3 DNA: TGTGCCAGCATGGGACTCTACGAGCAGTACTTC.

This sequence joins TRBV19 and TRBJ1-3; maybe TRBD1 (6 bases). Germline V CDR1 and CDR2: LNHDA, SQIVND (reference sequence). V was trimmed by 1 base and J by 1 base, leaving 8 bases between them. The CDR3 sequence is 15 residues long. This chain's CDR3 is CASSIAGASGNTIYF. The DNA for the CDR3 is TGTGCCAGTAGTATAGCAGGGGCATCTGGAAACACCATATATTTT.

The sample holds many counts of this clonotype. The chain couples TRBV20-1 to TRBJ2-6; D remains ambiguous. Germline lookup yields CDR1 DFQATT and CDR2 SNEGSKA (reference sequence). V lost 0 bases to trimming and J lost 0 bases, with 9 bases between them. CDR3 length: 16 residues. This chain's CDR3 is CSARDHGGSGANVLTF. The CDR3 nucleotides read TGCAGTGCTAGAGACCATGGCGGCTCTGGGGCCAACGTCCTGACTTTC.

This clonotype was counted ten times or more. The chain carries TRBV28 and TRBJ1-1; D might be TRBD1 (5 bases). The V gene's germline CDR1 is MDHEN and CDR2 SYDVKM. The CDR3 has 11 residues. Deletions cut 7 bases from V and 8 bases from J, with 11 bases between. The CDR3 coding sequence is TGTGCCAGCAAAACAGGTACCGAAGCTTTCTTT. Protein: CASKTGTEAFF.

The sample holds many counts of this clonotype. The chain combines TRBV2 with TRBJ2-5, with 8 bases fitting TRBD2. Germline lookup yields CDR1 SNHLY and CDR2 FYNNEI. This CDR3 region has 15 residues. The V gene end was trimmed by 3 bases and the J gene end by 2 bases; junction bases not matched to a gene: 5. CDR3 DNA: TGTGCCAGCAGTGATGGAGTAGCGGGGCAAGAGACCCAGTACTTC. Translating it yields CASSDGVAGQETQYF.

This clonotype was detected many times. The chain carries TRBV12-3 or TRBV12-4 and TRBJ1-1, with no clear D. This CDR3 spans 12 amino acids. With 4 bases removed from V and 8 bases from J, the gap between germline ends came to 11 bases. The DNA of the CDR3 is TGTGCCAGCAGTTCGAGGGTTAGAGAAGCTTTCTTT. This sequence encodes CASSSRVREAFF.

The rearrangement uses TRBV28 and TRBJ1-1; TRBD1 matches at 7 bases. CDR1 is MDHEN and CDR2 is SYDVKM in the germline V gene. The junction had 10 bases not matched to a gene; V was cut back by 5 bases and J by 1 base. The CDR3 spans 16 residues. Here the CDR3 reads CASSPWTGSTNTEAFF. CDR3 DNA: TGTGCCAGCAGTCCCTGGACAGGATCGACGAACACTGAAGCTTTCTTT.

CDR3 amino acids: CASSEREFNEQYF. CDR3 coding DNA: TGTGCCAGCAGTGAAAGGGAATTCAACGAGCAGTACTTC. V and J are TRBV6-1 and TRBJ2-7; D gene uncertain. In germline, CDR1 is MNHNS, CDR2 SASEGT. V was clipped by 2 bases and J by 5 bases, with 10 bases between them. The CDR3 consists of 13 residues.

The rearrangement joins TRBV28 to TRBJ2-7; 9 bases are a match to TRBD1. The CDR3 has 15 amino acids. V shed 10 bases, J shed 5 bases, and the junction held 15 bases outside the gene matches. Germline-derived CDR1 and CDR2 are MDHEN and SYDVKM. CDR3 region: CATQILGQGNDEQYF. The CDR3 DNA follows: TGTGCCACCCAGATCTTAGGACAGGGGAACGACGAGCAGTACTTC.

This clonotype appeared a few times. V usage is TRBV12-3 or TRBV12-4 and J usage is TRBJ1-1; unclear D gene. This CDR3 has 12 residues. Deletions cut 3 bases from V and 7 bases from J, with 9 bases between. This chain's CDR3 is CASSLPKGEAFF. CDR3 nucleotides: TGTGCCAGCAGTTTGCCGAAGGGTGAAGCTTTCTTT.

There are many counts of this clonotype. The rearrangement joins TRBV27 to TRBJ1-5; 7 bases map to TRBD1. The V gene end was trimmed by 5 bases and the J gene end by 7 bases; junction bases not matched to a gene: 14. This CDR3 is 16 amino acids long. Germline V CDR1 and CDR2: MNHEY, SMNVEV (reference sequence). CDR3 coding DNA: TGTGCCAGCAGTACCCGGACAGGACCCCGGGGGCAGCCCCAGCATTTT. It translates to CASSTRTGPRGQPQHF.

This clonotype was detected many times. The junction departs from the called germline gene at one end, perhaps through a read error. The chain carries TRBV6-5 and TRBJ1-1; a possible D gene is TRBD1 (5 bases). The length of the CDR3 is 15 residues. Germline V gene data show CDR1 as MNHEY and CDR2 as SVGAGI. CDR3: CASRPPSDRGTETFF. The CDR3 coding sequence is TGTGCCAGCAGACCGCCTTCAGATAGGGGCACTGAAACTTTCTTT.